This T cell receptor beta chain was captured in a study of blood T cells in healthy people across ages. The CDR3 extends over 12 amino acids. Germline-derived CDR1 and CDR2 are SGHRS and YFSETQ. V lost 9 bases and J lost 9, with 16 bases in between. For the second PCR, which ran for 7 to 11 cycles, a sample-barcoded 5' primer and a J-beta primer mix were used. TCRdb reprocessed the 5' RACE reads with MiXCR, giving one entry per CDR3 protein. The table lists over 1,200,000 distinct CDR3 sequences, around 59% of them singletons. Sequencing was done on a sample of blood. The chain joins TRBV5-1 to TRBJ2-1; a weak D match, TRBD2 (5 bases). This clonotype was sampled from a man younger than 35 in good health. The CDR3 nucleotides are TGCGCCATCTCGGGCCCCGAGGGTGAGCAGTTCTTC. Amino acids: CAISGPEGEQFF.